The 14 T cell receptor beta chains below were found in one sample sequenced in a study of blood T cells in healthy people across ages. Through a sample-barcoded 5' primer and a J-beta primer mix, a second PCR was run for roughly 7 to 11 cycles. TCRdb ran MiXCR on the 5' RACE reads and lists one entry per CDR3 protein. In the table there are more than 700,000 distinct CDR3 sequences, 40% to 65% of which are singletons. The sample consisted of blood. These receptors came from a man of 80 years or more in good health.

This clonotype was detected a few times. CDR3 DNA sequence: TGTGCCATCAGTGAGTCGCTGGCAGGGGGTGCGGAGACCCAGTACTTC. It codes for CAISESLAGGAETQYF. This chain joins TRBV10-3 and TRBJ2-5, with TRBD1 identical over 7 bases. CDR1 is ENHRY, CDR2 SYGVKD, per germline. The CDR3 is 16 residues long. V shed 0 bases, J shed 5 bases, and the junction held 9 bases outside the gene matches.

The rearrangement uses TRBV10-3 and TRBJ2-1; 9 bases are shared with TRBD2. Trimming removed 4 bases from V and 7 bases from J; junction bases left unmatched: 2. This CDR3 has 13 amino acids. CDR1 and CDR2 from the germline V gene are ENHRY and SYGVKD. CDR3 nucleotides: TGTGCCATCAGTGCTGGACTAGCGAATGAGCAGTTCTTC. It encodes CAISAGLANEQFF.

The gene calls are TRBV15 and TRBJ2-2; D remains ambiguous. V was trimmed by 0 bases and J by 1 base, leaving 18 bases between them. This CDR3 region has 19 residues. CDR1 and CDR2 from the germline V gene are LNHNV and YYDKDF (reference sequence). CDR3 region: CATSRDDLGSWVNTGELFF. The CDR3 DNA sequence: TGTGCCACCAGCAGAGATGATTTGGGGTCGTGGGTGAACACCGGGGAGCTGTTTTTT.

Of note for this clonotype: Compared with germline, one end of the junction differs, possibly owing to a read error. This sequence joins TRBV3-1 and TRBJ2-2, with a tentative D call TRBD2 (6 bases). The CDR3 is 16 amino acids. In germline, CDR1 is LGHDT, CDR2 YNNKEL (reference sequence). The CDR3 sequence is CASSERLSANTGGLFF. The CDR3, as DNA: TGTGCCAGCAGCGAACGACTAAGCGCTAACACCGGGGGGCTGTTTTTT.

V and J are TRBV10-3 and TRBJ2-3; 8 bases are a match to TRBD2. The CDR3 is 14 amino acids. V lost 9 bases to trimming and J lost 4 bases; unmatched junction nucleotides: 9. Germline V lookup: CDR1 ENHRY, CDR2 SYGVKD. The CDR3 here is CAISAGAAADTQYF. The CDR3 region has the DNA TGTGCCATTTCAGCGGGAGCGGCGGCAGATACGCAGTATTTT.

The rearrangement joins TRBV7-2 to TRBJ2-3, with a tentative D call TRBD2 (6 bases). CDR3 length equals 16 residues. V was trimmed by 4 bases and J by 2 bases, leaving 16 bases between them. CDR1 and CDR2 from the germline V gene are SGHTA and FQGNSA. In DNA form, the CDR3 reads TGTGCCAGCAGCTACGAAAGGGACTTCTTCACAGATACGCAGTATTTT. Its protein is CASSYERDFFTDTQYF.

The V call is TRBV6-2 or TRBV6-3, the J call TRBJ2-4; D is unclear. The tail of the sequence fits TRBJ2-7 better, so the J call may be wrong. CDR3 length equals 16 residues. Germline values: CDR1 MNHEY, CDR2 SVGEGT. CDR3 protein: CASSLVSPMTQYEQYF. The DNA for the CDR3 is TGTGCCAGCAGCTTGGTATCGCCTATGACCCAATACGAGCAGTACTTC.

As for this clonotype: A read error is possible here, since a much larger clone lies one base away. V usage is TRBV13 and J usage is TRBJ2-7; TRBD2 matches at 10 bases. This CDR3 contains 15 residues. Germline assignment: CDR1 PRHDT and CDR2 FYEKMQ (reference sequence). The junction had 3 bases not matched to a gene; V was cut back by 2 bases and J by 2 bases. The CDR3 loop is CASSLWLAGAYEQYF. CDR3 DNA sequence: TGTGCCAGCAGCTTATGGCTAGCGGGAGCCTACGAGCAGTACTTC.

In this sample, this clonotype turned up a few times. The chain employs TRBV29-1 and TRBJ2-7, with unresolved D. The CDR3 runs 12 residues. CDR1 SQVTM and CDR2 ANQGSEA come from the germline V gene. V was clipped by 7 bases and J by 3 bases, with 13 bases between them. DNA of the CDR3: TGCAGCGCGAACCGGCCCCTCTACGAGCAGTACTTC. Its translation: CSANRPLYEQYF.

The V gene is TRBV20-1, the J gene TRBJ2-7, with 11 bases that match TRBD2. CDR3 length equals 14 residues. Germline V gene data show CDR1 as DFQATT and CDR2 as SNEGSKA (reference sequence). V lost 6 bases, J lost 3 bases, and 7 bases stayed unmatched. The CDR3 DNA reads TGCAGTGCCACGCGACTAGCGGGAATCTACGAGCAGTACTTC. Protein: CSATRLAGIYEQYF.

This rearrangement joins TRBV20-1 to TRBJ2-3, with 7 positions matching TRBD2. CDR1 is DFQATT and CDR2 is SNEGSKA in the germline V gene (reference sequence). This CDR3 comprises 13 residues. The junction had 6 bases not matched to a gene; V was cut back by 6 bases and J by 3 bases. CDR3 loop: CSARVLATDTQYF. The CDR3 DNA is TGCAGTGCGAGGGTACTAGCGACAGATACGCAGTATTTT.

The chain employs TRBV5-1 and TRBJ2-3; D perhaps matches TRBD2 (6 bases). V was pared by 4 bases and J by 5 bases, with 17 bases between. The CDR3 loop spans 15 amino acids. Germline V gene sequence: CDR1 SGHRS, CDR2 YFSETQ. CDR3 nucleotides: TGCGCCAGCAGCCAGGGACGGACTACCGGAGATACGCAGTATTTT. Its protein product is CASSQGRTTGDTQYF.

This chain joins TRBV12-3 or TRBV12-4 and TRBJ1-1; a possible D gene is TRBD1 (5 bases). Between the trimmed V and J ends, which lost 5 bases and 11 bases, there was a span of 15 bases. This CDR3 is 12 amino acids long. CDR3 coding DNA: TGTGCCAGCAGTGACACCGGGACTCGGGCTTTCTTT. It codes for CASSDTGTRAFF.

The chain joins TRBV6-1 to TRBJ2-7; 16 nucleotides agree with TRBD2. Per the germline V gene, CDR1 is MNHNS and CDR2 is SASEGT. V lost 6 bases and J lost 2; bases outside the gene matches: 7. The CDR3 runs to 17 residues. CDR3 in DNA: TGTGCCAGCAGCTGGGGGACTAGCGGGAGGGAAACCTACGAGCAGTACTTC. Encoded protein: CASSWGTSGRETYEQYF.